This T cell receptor (beta chain) was sequenced in a study of T-cell memory formation after mild COVID-19. As regards this clonotype: Its antigen is as yet unknown.

V was cut by 6 bases and J by 1 base, with 9 bases left in between. There are 13 residues in the CDR3. Germline assignment: CDR1 MNHNS and CDR2 SASEGT. Study-wide results and limits: Clones which contracted sat mainly in CM and EM if CD4+, and in EMRA if CD8+.

TCRdb redid the calling of the 5' RACE reads with MiXCR, one entry per CDR3 protein. The sample has some 310,000 distinct CDR3 sequences; 20% to 25% are singletons. The sequenced sample was PBMCs or a T cell subset sorted from them (not recorded which). The TCR sequence derives from a young man who had mild COVID-19 (a few samples of this study predate the infection). Cell type and time point are not known. The chain links TRBV6-1 to TRBJ2-5; D unclear. CDR3 sequence reads: CASSPVLQETQYF. CDR3 bases: TGTGCCAGCAGCCCGGTGCTCCAAGAGACCCAGTACTTC.